This TCR beta chain was sequenced during a study of graft-versus-host responses after intestinal transplantation. Whole-study context: Recipients got multivisceral, liver-intestinal, or isolated intestinal transplants. Findings and limits, study-wide: Recipient marrow harbored GvH clones, some of which surfaced first in ileum or blood.

Comment on this clone: Antigen specificity is unknown.

The germline V gene encodes CDR1 SGHRS and CDR2 YFSETQ. J was trimmed by 3 bases and V by 1 base; bases with no gene match: 7. The CDR3 loop spans 18 amino acids. Data came from immunoSEQ multiplex PCR; TCRdb stores just in-frame clones and leaves some out. The repertoire includes over 100,000 clones, 90% to 95% of them detected once, and more than 0.1% sits in the top ten. The source is a human donor who received an intestinal transplant. The sequenced sample was unstimulated CD4+ T cells sorted from spleen or lymph node cells, obtained before intestinal transplant. The rearrangement links TRBV5-1 to TRBJ2-6; 10 positions match TRBD1. The CDR3 reads CASSLSLTGGGGANVLTF. DNA of the CDR3: TGCGCCAGCAGCTTGAGTTTGACAGGGGGCGGTGGGGCCAACGTCCTGACTTTC. The entire variable domain, with the rest obtained from reference TRBV5-1 and TRBJ2-6, is as follows: KAGVTQTPRYLIKTRGQQVTLSCSPISGHRSVSWYQQTPGQGLQFLFEYFSETQRNKGNFPGRFSGRQFSNSRSEMNVSTLELGDSALYLCASSLSLTGGGGANVLTFGAGSRLTVL.